These 30 T cell receptor beta chains were all obtained from the same sample, sequenced in a study of T cell changes during pregnancy in multiple sclerosis. The method was immunoSEQ multiplex PCR; TCRdb's version includes in-frame clones alone and lacks a portion of them. This table holds over 80,000 clones, 90% found once. This specimen was peripheral blood, taken in the second trimester of pregnancy. These receptors came from a female donor in good health, enrolled as a control in a pregnancy study.

This clone was seen only a few times. The J gene is TRBJ1-2, the V gene TRBV27; maybe TRBD1 (6 bases). The CDR3 covers 15 residues. Deletions cut 3 bases from V and 3 bases from J, with 14 bases between. Germline V gene sequence: CDR1 MNHEY, CDR2 SMNVEV (reference sequence). The CDR3 DNA follows: TGTGCCAGCAGTTTTCGTTACAGGGAACACTATGGCTACACCTTC. Residues: CASSFRYREHYGYTF.

The chain carries TRBV25-1 and TRBJ2-1, with 7 nucleotides matching TRBD2. Trimming took 0 bases from V and 6 from J; bases not matched to a gene: 8. CDR1 MGHDK and CDR2 SYGVNS come from the germline V gene. The CDR3 is 16 residues long. This CDR3 reads CASSEYRGGAINEQFF. Here the CDR3 DNA reads TGTGCCAGCAGTGAATATCGCGGGGGTGCCATCAATGAGCAGTTCTTC.

Only one count was recorded for this clone. For the CDR3, the DNA is TGTGCCAGCAGCTTAGGCTACCCTCAGGGTCAGTACTTC. As protein: CASSLGYPQGQYF. The genes are TRBV13 and TRBJ2-4; a weak D match, TRBD1 (5 bases). CDR1 PRHDT and CDR2 FYEKMQ come from the germline V gene (reference sequence). This CDR3 region has 13 residues. V lost 0 bases and J 12 bases, leaving 12 bases between the germline ends.

The chain employs TRBV5-5 and TRBJ2-1; D gene unclear. Trimming left V 1 base short and J 4 bases short, with 9 bases between. This CDR3 spans 14 amino acids. Germline CDR1 and CDR2: SGHKS and YYEKEE (reference sequence). The CDR3 DNA reads TGTGCCAGCAGCTTGCAGGAAGGATACAATGAGCAGTTCTTC. Protein: CASSLQEGYNEQFF.

The rearrangement joins TRBV5-5 to TRBJ1-1; no firm D call. The V end was cut by 1 base, the J end by 7 bases, with 8 bases between. Germline values: CDR1 SGHKS, CDR2 YYEKEE (reference sequence). The CDR3 loop spans 12 amino acids. CDR3 DNA sequence: TGTGCCAGCAGCTTGACAGCCAATGAAGCTTTCTTT. Amino acids: CASSLTANEAFF.

The chain links TRBV2 to TRBJ1-1, with D perhaps TRBD1 (6 bases). Germline-derived CDR1 and CDR2 are SNHLY and FYNNEI. Trimming removed 5 bases from V and 4 bases from J, with 11 bases in between. The CDR3 covers 13 residues. CDR3 amino acids: CASSYRVGTEAFF. The CDR3, as DNA: TGTGCCAGCAGTTACAGGGTCGGCACTGAAGCTTTCTTT.

The DNA of the CDR3 is TGTGCCAGCAGCGTAGACGGGACATATGAAAAACTGTTTTTT. Translation: CASSVDGTYEKLFF. The chain uses TRBV9 and TRBJ1-4; weak D call: TRBD1 (6 bases). CDR3 size: 14 residues. Germline CDR1 and CDR2: SGDLS and YYNGEE. V dropped 0 bases and J dropped 6 bases, with 9 bases sitting between them.

The J gene is TRBJ1-4, the V gene TRBV6-4, with 9 positions matching TRBD1. CDR3 length: 15 amino acids. The V and J ends lost 4 bases and 7 bases, in that order; junction bases with no gene match: 7. Germline loops: CDR1 MRHNA, CDR2 SNTAGT. The CDR3 coding sequence is TGTGCCAGCAGTGCTTCTACAGGGGGCGGTGAAAAACTGTTTTTT. Its translation is CASSASTGGGEKLFF.

The chain employs TRBV5-5 and TRBJ1-1, with D unresolved. Germline V CDR1 and CDR2: SGHKS, YYEKEE (reference sequence). The length of the CDR3 is 14 residues. V was trimmed by 4 bases and J by 3 bases, leaving 13 bases between them. CDR3 residues: CASSRGRWDTEAFF. The CDR3 DNA follows: TGTGCCAGCAGCCGAGGAAGGTGGGACACTGAAGCTTTCTTT.

The chain couples TRBV18 to TRBJ2-6, with D possibly being TRBD1 (5 bases). Germline loops: CDR1 KGHSH, CDR2 LQKENI. V dropped 3 bases and J dropped 0 bases, with 9 bases sitting between them. This CDR3 contains 16 residues. Here the CDR3 DNA reads TGTGCCAGCTCACCTACACAGGACTCTGGGGCCAACGTCCTGACTTTC. Translating gives CASSPTQDSGANVLTF.

The V call is TRBV10-3, the J call TRBJ2-1; the D gene is possibly TRBD2 (5 bases). The V gene lost 5 bases and the J gene lost 0 bases, with 11 bases spanning the gap. Germline assignment: CDR1 ENHRY and CDR2 SYGVKD. CDR3 length: 15 amino acids. CDR3 nucleotide sequence: TGTGCCATCAGTCCGGGGTCTAGCTCCTACAATGAGCAGTTCTTC. Translated: CAISPGSSSYNEQFF.

V and J are TRBV12-5 and TRBJ2-5; 12 nucleotides align to TRBD1. Germline V gene data show CDR1 as LGHNT and CDR2 as FRNRAP. CDR3 length: 16 residues. V trimming: 4 bases; J trimming: 5 bases; junction bases outside the gene matches: 8. CDR3 coding DNA: TGTGCTAGTGGTTCCGGGACAGGGGGCCTGGGGGAGACCCAGTACTTC. Translating gives CASGSGTGGLGETQYF.

This clone was observed a handful of times. The chain links TRBV5-1 to TRBJ1-1, with D perhaps TRBD1 (6 bases). V was cut by 0 bases and J by 1 base, with 10 bases left in between. Germline V gene sequence: CDR1 SGHRS, CDR2 YFSETQ. This CDR3 region has 15 residues. The CDR3 DNA reads as TGCGCCAGCAGCTTGGATGGGGGCCCGAACACTGAAGCTTTCTTT. Its translation is CASSLDGGPNTEAFF.

V gene TRBV14 combines with J gene TRBJ1-2; perhaps TRBD1 as D (6 bases). The CDR3 runs to 12 residues. Trimming shortened V by 4 bases and J by 8 bases, and 11 bases separated the two germline ends. CDR1 is SGHDN and CDR2 is FVKESK in the germline V gene. CDR3 amino acids: CASSRSGVGYTF. CDR3 sequence (DNA): TGTGCCAGCAGCCGATCAGGGGTCGGCTACACCTTC.

The chain joins TRBV2 to TRBJ1-5; 7 bases fit TRBD1. This CDR3 spans 15 amino acids. The V gene's germline CDR1 is SNHLY and CDR2 FYNNEI. V was pared by 4 bases and J by 8 bases, with 11 bases of the junction left unmatched. CDR3 DNA: TGTGCCAGCAGTGGTCAGGGGGTAGGGGGAGAGCCCCAGCATTTT. This translates into CASSGQGVGGEPQHF.

The V gene is TRBV15, the J gene TRBJ2-7; the match to TRBD1 covers 7 bases. V lost 0 bases, J lost 2 bases, and 13 bases stayed unmatched. This CDR3 is built from 18 residues. The germline V gene has CDR1 LNHNV and CDR2 YYDKDF (reference sequence). CDR3: CATSRDRLTGSIAYEQYF. DNA for the CDR3: TGTGCCACCAGCAGAGATCGACTGACAGGGAGTATCGCCTACGAGCAGTACTTC.

The chain combines TRBV18 with TRBJ2-7; 7 bases are a match to TRBD2. Germline V gives CDR1 KGHSH, CDR2 LQKENI. V lost 2 bases and J lost 2; bases outside the gene matches: 6. The CDR3 runs to 15 residues. The CDR3 bases are TGTGCCAGCTCACCAGCCCCAGCGGGAACCTACGAGCAGTACTTC. This gives the protein CASSPAPAGTYEQYF.

The chain uses TRBV9 and TRBJ1-2; weak D call: TRBD1 (6 bases). V lost 4 bases and J 5 bases, leaving 21 bases between the germline ends. This CDR3 contains 16 residues. Germline loops: CDR1 SGDLS, CDR2 YYNGEE. The chain's CDR3 is CASSPGEGGPRYGYTF. DNA of the CDR3: TGTGCCAGCAGCCCTGGGGAGGGGGGCCCTCGATATGGCTACACCTTC.

This chain links TRBV7-9 with TRBJ2-1, with 10 nucleotides matching TRBD2. The V and J ends lost 5 bases and 4 bases, in that order; junction bases with no gene match: 5. The CDR3 length is 15 residues. The germline V gene encodes CDR1 SEHNR and CDR2 FQNEAQ (reference sequence). For the CDR3, the DNA is TGTGCCAGCAGCGCACTAGCGGGATATTACAATGAGCAGTTCTTC. As protein: CASSALAGYYNEQFF.

The genes are TRBV18 and TRBJ1-1; D is possibly TRBD1 (5 bases). V was cut by 3 bases and J by 1 base, with 15 bases left in between. The germline gives CDR1 KGHSH, CDR2 LQKENI. This CDR3 spans 16 amino acids. CDR3 DNA: TGTGCCAGCTCACCTTCACCGGGACTCGCGAACACTGAAGCTTTCTTT. Translated: CASSPSPGLANTEAFF.

V usage is TRBV7-8 and J usage is TRBJ1-1, with 11 bases fitting TRBD1. Per the germline V gene, CDR1 is SGHVS and CDR2 is FQNEAQ. V trimming: 1 base; J trimming: 3 bases; junction bases outside the gene matches: 7. The CDR3 is 17 residues long. CDR3 coding DNA: TGTGCCAGCAGCTTAGGGACAGGGGGCTCATGGGACACTGAAGCTTTCTTT. It codes for CASSLGTGGSWDTEAFF.

The chain uses TRBV6-5 and TRBJ2-7, with 9 bases identical to TRBD1. The CDR3 runs 15 residues. The J segment lost 2 bases and the V segment lost 6 bases, leaving 8 bases of the junction unmatched. Germline V gene lookup returns CDR1 MNHEY and CDR2 SVGAGI. CDR3 nucleotide sequence: TGTGCCAGCAGCCCCCCGGGACAGGGTGCCTACGAGCAGTACTTC. The encoded protein is CASSPPGQGAYEQYF.

V gene TRBV6-4 combines with J gene TRBJ2-3; 12 bases line up with TRBD2. J gave up 4 bases and V 4 bases, and 0 bases lay outside the gene matches. The CDR3 loop spans 14 amino acids. Looked up from germline, CDR1 is MRHNA and CDR2 is SNTAGT. The CDR3 coding sequence is TGTGCCAGCAGTGCTAGCGGGGGGGCAGATACGCAGTATTTT. Translated, it gives CASSASGGADTQYF.

The gene calls are TRBV5-6 and TRBJ1-4; TRBD1 aligns across 9 bases. The CDR3 spans 15 residues. V trimming: 4 bases; J trimming: 5 bases; junction bases outside the gene matches: 6. CDR1 is SGHDT, CDR2 YYEEEE, per germline. CDR3 residues: CASSPGGTGNEKLFF. DNA for the CDR3: TGTGCCAGCAGCCCTGGGGGGACAGGGAATGAAAAACTGTTTTTT.

This rearrangement joins TRBV29-1 to TRBJ2-5; 9 bases line up with TRBD2. The CDR3 extends over 14 amino acids. Germline V gene data show CDR1 as SQVTM and CDR2 as ANQGSEA. The trim removed 7 bases at V and 0 bases at J, leaving 6 bases unmatched. The CDR3 reads CSACGLAHQETQYF. DNA of the CDR3: TGCAGCGCCTGCGGACTAGCGCACCAAGAGACCCAGTACTTC.

This chain uses TRBV7-2 with TRBJ2-4, with D maybe TRBD2 (6 bases). V dropped 5 bases and J dropped 9 bases, with 26 bases sitting between them. The CDR3 runs to 17 residues. Germline CDR1 SGHTA, CDR2 FQGNSA. The CDR3: CASSRGGVGFLGFIQYF. CDR3 nucleotide sequence: TGTGCCAGCAGCAGAGGAGGGGTTGGGTTCTTAGGGTTCATTCAGTACTTC.

This clone appeared a single time. The V call is TRBV7-9, the J call TRBJ2-6; TRBD1 aligns across 8 bases. The CDR3 length is 16 residues. The J segment lost 2 bases and the V segment lost 5 bases, leaving 5 bases of the junction unmatched. CDR1 is SEHNR and CDR2 is FQNEAQ in the germline V gene (reference sequence). DNA for the CDR3: TGTGCCAGCAGCACGTGGACAGGGACTGGGGCCAACGTCCTGACTTTC. Protein product: CASSTWTGTGANVLTF. Full variable domain (rest looked up from reference TRBV7-9 and TRBJ2-6): DTGVSQNPRHKITKRGQNVTFRCDPISEHNRLYWYRQTLGQGPEFLTYFQNEAQLEKSRLLSDRFSAERPKGSFSTLEIQRTEQGDSAMYLCASSTWTGTGANVLTFGAGSRLTVL.

The V gene is TRBV27, the J gene TRBJ2-7, with TRBD2 matching 8 bases. Germline V gene lookup returns CDR1 MNHEY and CDR2 SMNVEV (reference sequence). The CDR3 spans 14 residues. With V trimmed by 9 bases and J by 3 bases, 10 bases remained unmatched. CDR3 amino acids: CASKTGTRDYEQYF. DNA for the CDR3: TGTGCCAGTAAGACCGGGACTAGGGACTACGAGCAGTACTTC.

This sequence joins TRBV19 and TRBJ1-2; D is unresolved. CDR1 and CDR2 from the germline V gene are LNHDA and SQIVND (reference sequence). This CDR3 is 13 amino acids long. Trimming cost V 9 bases and J 4 bases, with 15 bases left between them. Written as DNA, the CDR3 is TGTGCCAGCAACCGCGAACCCGGCTATGGCTACACCTTC. Translated: CASNREPGYGYTF.

The rearrangement joins TRBV5-6 to TRBJ2-7; D possibly corresponds to TRBD2 (6 bases). The V end lost 8 bases, the J end lost 0 bases, and 15 bases lay between the germline ends. This CDR3 contains 14 residues. Germline V lookup: CDR1 SGHDT, CDR2 YYEEEE. In nucleotides, the CDR3 is TGTGCCAGTTATGAAACCGGGGGCTCCTACGAGCAGTACTTC. Translating gives CASYETGGSYEQYF.